These 31 T cell receptor beta chains were sequenced from one sample in a study of T-cell memory formation after mild COVID-19. MiXCR, run by TCRdb on the 5' RACE reads, gives a single entry per CDR3 protein. The table records 40,000 to 60,000 distinct CDR3 sequences, over 8.5% of them present only once. Source material: PBMCs or a T cell subset sorted from them (not recorded which). The receptors stem from an adult woman who had mild COVID-19 (a few samples of this study predate the infection). Cell type and time point are not known.

This rearrangement joins TRBV5-4 to TRBJ2-5; D uncertain. This CDR3 has 14 amino acids. The germline V and J ends were trimmed by 0 bases and 1 base, with 7 bases remaining between them. Per the germline V gene, CDR1 is SGHNT and CDR2 is YYREEE (reference sequence). This chain's CDR3 is CASSLGDIQETQYF. The CDR3 coding sequence is TGTGCCAGCAGCTTGGGAGACATCCAAGAGACCCAGTACTTC.

The sample holds a few counts of this clonotype. The J gene is TRBJ2-6, the V gene TRBV19, with D perhaps TRBD1 (6 bases). The germline CDR1 and CDR2 sequences are LNHDA and SQIVND (reference sequence). V was shortened by 8 bases and J by 1 base, with 21 bases between the two germline ends. The CDR3 runs to 18 residues. The CDR3 nucleotides are TGTGCCAGTCTAAAGGGGCAGGGGTTTGGTTCTGGGGCCAACGTCCTGACTTTC. It yields the protein CASLKGQGFGSGANVLTF. Full variable domain (remainder filled in from reference TRBV19 and TRBJ2-6): DGGITQSPKYLFRKEGQNVTLSCEQNLNHDAMYWYRQDPGQGLRLIYYSQIVNDFQKGDIAEGYSVSREKKESFPLTVTSAQKNPTAFYLCASLKGQGFGSGANVLTFGAGSRLTVL.

This clonotype was seen a handful of times. The CDR3, as DNA: TGTGCCAGCAGCCCTATTCAGAACCCCTACAATGAGCAGTTCTTC. It yields the protein CASSPIQNPYNEQFF. J is TRBJ2-1 and V is TRBV11-3; D ambiguous. The germline V gene encodes CDR1 SGHNT and CDR2 YENEEA. V was pared by 5 bases and J by 2 bases, with 13 bases between. This CDR3 region has 15 residues.

The rearrangement links TRBV20-1 to TRBJ2-5, with D unresolved. V lost 6 bases and J lost 2, with 16 bases in between. The germline gives CDR1 DFQATT, CDR2 SNEGSKA (reference sequence). The length of the CDR3 is 14 residues. CDR3 amino acids: CSATLTLRQETQYF. The CDR3 region has the DNA TGCAGTGCCACCCTCACCTTGCGACAAGAGACCCAGTACTTC.

This clonotype turned up a few times. The CDR3, as DNA: TGTGCCAGCAGCGCCCCAGGGCCCTTAAATGAGCAGTTCTTC. Its translation is CASSAPGPLNEQFF. The V call is TRBV5-6, the J call TRBJ2-1; D might be TRBD1 (5 bases). The CDR3 sequence is 14 residues long. Per the germline V gene, CDR1 is SGHDT and CDR2 is YYEEEE. Trimming cost V 4 bases and J 7 bases, with 15 bases left between them.

Only a few counts were recorded for this clonotype. The chain recombines TRBV6-4 with TRBJ1-1, with TRBD1 identical over 10 bases. The germline V gene encodes CDR1 MRHNA and CDR2 SNTAGT. With 4 bases clipped from V and 8 bases from J, the junction kept 7 bases outside the gene matches. The CDR3 runs 14 residues. The CDR3 sequence: CASSAHGDRGEAFF. Written as DNA, the CDR3 is TGTGCCAGCAGTGCCCACGGGGACAGGGGAGAAGCTTTCTTT.

The chain employs TRBV7-8 and TRBJ1-6; TRBD1 aligns across 10 bases. Germline CDR1 SGHVS, CDR2 FQNEAQ. Germline trimming cut 5 bases from V and 8 bases from J; bases unmatched to any gene: 6. The CDR3 extends over 15 amino acids. Here the CDR3 DNA reads TGTGCCAGCAGCCAACCGACAGGGGGCCATTCACCCCTCCACTTT. Translation gives CASSQPTGGHSPLHF.

This clonotype has more than one count but fewer than ten. V is TRBV3-1 and J is TRBJ2-1; 14 nucleotides match TRBD2. This CDR3 comprises 16 residues. The germline CDR1 and CDR2 sequences are LGHDT and YNNKEL (reference sequence). Unmatched junction bases numbered 5, after V lost 1 base and J lost 9 bases. CDR3 DNA sequence: TGTGCCAGCAGCCAAGGGACTAGCGGGAGGTTAAGTGAGCAGTTCTTC. Amino acid sequence: CASSQGTSGRLSEQFF.

As DNA, the CDR3 is TGCGCCAGCAGCCAAGGGAAGACGGGAGGGGACTATGGCTACACCTTC. Encoded protein: CASSQGKTGGDYGYTF. J is TRBJ1-2 and V is TRBV4-3; maybe TRBD1 (5 bases). This CDR3 has 16 amino acids. V was clipped by 1 base and J by 3 bases, with 15 bases between them. Germline assignment: CDR1 LGHNA and CDR2 YSLEER.

Comment on this clonotype: This sequence may be a read error, since a much larger clone differs from it by one base. The chain employs TRBV5-1 and TRBJ2-5; the D is unclear. The CDR3 loop spans 13 amino acids. Germline V CDR1 and CDR2: SGHRS, YFSETQ. CDR3 sequence (DNA): TGCACCAGCAGCTTCCTGGCGGAAGAGACCCAGTACTTC. As protein: CTSSFLAEETQYF. The variable domain in full, completed from reference TRBV5-1 and TRBJ2-5, reads KAGVTQTPRYLIKTRGQQVTLSCSPISGHRSVSWYQQTPGQGLQFLFEYFSETQRNKGNFPGRFSGRQFSNSRSEMNVSTLELGDSALYLCTSSFLAEETQYFGPGTRLLVL.

J is TRBJ2-1 and V is TRBV4-2, with TRBD2 matching over 11 bases. V lost 3 bases, J lost 5 bases, and 9 bases stayed unmatched. In germline, CDR1 is LGHNA, CDR2 YNFKEQ. The CDR3 spans 17 residues. The CDR3 DNA reads TGTGCCAGCAGCCATGGATTTGGGACTAGCGGTCACAATGAGCAGTTCTTC. It specifies CASSHGFGTSGHNEQFF.

This clonotype was seen many times. The chain links TRBV27 to TRBJ2-7, with no clear D. CDR3 length: 15 amino acids. Trimming took off 0 bases at V and 3 bases at J, with 12 bases between the two ends. CDR1 is MNHEY and CDR2 is SMNVEV in the germline V gene (reference sequence). CDR3 protein: CASSLSVPAFYEQYF. In nucleotides, the CDR3 is TGTGCCAGCAGTTTATCTGTACCGGCCTTCTACGAGCAGTACTTC.

The chain couples TRBV27 to TRBJ2-1, with D hard to call. The CDR3 runs to 12 residues. The V gene lost 5 bases and the J gene lost 7 bases, with 9 bases spanning the gap. Germline CDR1 reads MNHEY; CDR2 reads SMNVEV (reference sequence). The CDR3 DNA follows: TGTGCCAGCAGTCACTTGGGGAATGAGCAGTTCTTC. Protein sequence: CASSHLGNEQFF.

This clonotype showed up many times. The CDR3: CASGLAANTEAFF. CDR3 bases: TGTGCTAGTGGTTTGGCTGCGAACACTGAAGCTTTCTTT. J is TRBJ1-1 and V is TRBV12-5; the D is unclear. Germline V gene sequence: CDR1 LGHNT, CDR2 FRNRAP. The V gene lost 1 base and the J gene lost 1 base, with 4 bases spanning the gap. The CDR3 runs 13 residues.

The chain employs TRBV6-1 and TRBJ1-6; D is perhaps TRBD1 (5 bases). V was clipped by 3 bases and J by 8 bases, with 17 bases between them. Germline CDR1 and CDR2: MNHNS and SASEGT. The CDR3 sequence is 16 residues long. Here the CDR3 reads CASSDRWGPRDSPLHF. CDR3 nucleotides: TGTGCCAGCAGTGATCGGTGGGGCCCCCGGGATTCACCCCTCCACTTT.

This clonotype has ten or more counts. The J gene is TRBJ2-1, the V gene TRBV29-1, with D possibly matching TRBD2 (5 bases). V gave up 6 bases and J gave up 10 bases, with 16 bases separating them. Germline loops: CDR1 SQVTM, CDR2 ANQGSEA. The CDR3 has 12 residues. Written as DNA, the CDR3 is TGCAGCGTGGAGAGGGATGGTAGGGAGCAGTTCTTC. Protein sequence: CSVERDGREQFF.

This clonotype was recorded a few times. The chain employs TRBV7-9 and TRBJ1-4; D not certain. The CDR3 spans 11 residues. The V gene lost 5 bases and the J gene lost 6 bases, with 4 bases spanning the gap. Germline CDR1 and CDR2: SEHNR and FQNEAQ (reference sequence). The CDR3, as DNA: TGTGCCAGCAGCGCGGATGAAAAACTGTTTTTT. This gives the protein CASSADEKLFF.

This clonotype appeared many times. This chain uses TRBV12-3 or TRBV12-4 with TRBJ2-7; TRBD1 is a possible D gene (6 bases). The CDR3 runs to 14 residues. Between the trimmed V and J ends, which lost 6 bases and 6 bases, there was a span of 18 bases. This CDR3 reads CASRRSGTPVEQYF. The DNA of the CDR3 is TGTGCCAGCAGGCGTTCCGGGACACCTGTCGAGCAGTACTTC.

This clonotype was observed at least ten times. The gene calls are TRBV5-1 and TRBJ1-1; 7 bases are shared with TRBD1. The CDR3 has 15 residues. CDR1 is SGHRS and CDR2 is YFSETQ in the germline V gene. The V gene end was trimmed by 4 bases and the J gene end by 4 bases; junction bases not matched to a gene: 10. The CDR3 is CASSAVTGAATEAFF. CDR3 nucleotide sequence: TGCGCCAGCAGCGCAGTCACAGGGGCTGCCACTGAAGCTTTCTTT.

This clonotype showed up many times. J is TRBJ2-5 and V is TRBV12-5; D unresolved. Germline values: CDR1 LGHNT, CDR2 FRNRAP. The germline V and J ends were trimmed by 7 bases and 3 bases, with 12 bases remaining between them. CDR3 length: 13 amino acids. CDR3 nucleotide sequence: TGTGCTAGTGCCATGGGGTGGGAAGAGACCCAGTACTTC. As protein: CASAMGWEETQYF.

The chain is built from TRBV9 and TRBJ2-3, with 9 bases identical to TRBD1. The germline V gene encodes CDR1 SGDLS and CDR2 YYNGEE. Trimming took 0 bases from V and 3 from J; bases not matched to a gene: 5. The CDR3 sequence is 16 residues long. The CDR3 loop reads CASSVGVGQGTDTQYF. The CDR3 DNA reads TGTGCCAGCAGCGTAGGGGTGGGACAGGGAACAGATACGCAGTATTTT.

In this sample, this clonotype turned up many times. V and J are TRBV27 and TRBJ1-6; possibly TRBD1 for D (6 bases). The V end lost 6 bases, the J end lost 8 bases, and 20 bases lay between the germline ends. Per the germline V gene, CDR1 is MNHEY and CDR2 is SMNVEV (reference sequence). The CDR3 is made up of 16 amino acids. This chain's CDR3 is CASRALWGGLDSPLHF. The CDR3 DNA reads as TGTGCCAGCAGGGCCCTTTGGGGGGGGCTGGATTCACCCCTCCACTTT.

This CDR3 reads CASSPLHREGDEKLFF. Here the CDR3 DNA reads TGTGCCAGCAGCCCACTCCACAGGGAGGGGGACGAAAAACTGTTTTTT. The V gene is TRBV7-8, the J gene TRBJ1-4, with D tentatively TRBD1 (6 bases). Germline CDR1 and CDR2: SGHVS and FQNEAQ. Trimming shortened V by 5 bases and J by 8 bases, and 21 bases separated the two germline ends. This CDR3 region has 16 residues.

The rearrangement links TRBV7-9 to TRBJ2-7, with a possible D match to TRBD1 (6 bases). Trimming shortened V by 0 bases and J by 2 bases, and 11 bases separated the two germline ends. The CDR3 length is 15 residues. CDR1 and CDR2 from the germline V gene are SEHNR and FQNEAQ (reference sequence). CDR3 DNA sequence: TGTGCCAGCAGCTTAGCGTTCAGGGGCGCCTACGAGCAGTACTTC. Its protein is CASSLAFRGAYEQYF.

This clonotype has ten or more counts. This chain joins TRBV28 and TRBJ1-2; D gene ambiguous. The germline V and J ends were trimmed by 6 bases and 4 bases, with 9 bases remaining between them. Germline assignment: CDR1 MDHEN and CDR2 SYDVKM. The CDR3 is made up of 12 amino acids. The CDR3 spells CASSEFGYGYTF. The CDR3 DNA reads TGTGCCAGCAGCGAGTTTGGCTATGGCTACACCTTC.

The chain carries TRBV5-5 and TRBJ2-7; D call uncertain. The CDR3 is made up of 15 amino acids. V lost 6 bases, J lost 0 bases, and 16 bases lay in between. Germline-derived CDR1 and CDR2 are SGHKS and YYEKEE (reference sequence). CDR3 in DNA: TGTGCCAGCACCACTGGCCTAGAGACCTCCTACGAGCAGTACTTC. Its translation: CASTTGLETSYEQYF.

Turning to this clonotype: A read error may explain this, as a much larger clone is one base away. The chain carries TRBV7-9 and TRBJ2-3; no reliable D call. Gene TRBJ1-5 matches the end of the DNA better, so the J call may be wrong. CDR1 is SEHNR, CDR2 FQNEAQ, per germline (reference sequence). This CDR3 is 14 amino acids long. Here the CDR3 DNA reads TGTGCCAGCAGCCCCCGTCCCAGCACAGATACGCAGCATTTT. Translation gives CASSPRPSTDTQHF.

This clonotype was detected only a few times. The chain combines TRBV29-1 with TRBJ1-1, with D hard to call. The germline V gene encodes CDR1 SQVTM and CDR2 ANQGSEA. This CDR3 comprises 11 residues. V lost 6 bases, J lost 1 base, and 6 bases lay in between. The CDR3 sequence: CSVQRNTEAFF. The CDR3 DNA reads as TGCAGCGTCCAGCGGAACACTGAAGCTTTCTTT.

The rearrangement uses TRBV20-1 and TRBJ1-2, with D possibly TRBD1 on 5 matching bases. Trimming left V 8 bases short and J 8 bases short, with 18 bases between. This CDR3 has 12 amino acids. Germline values: CDR1 DFQATT, CDR2 SNEGSKA (reference sequence). CDR3 sequence reads: CSYQRGLIGYTF. In DNA, the CDR3 is TGCAGTTACCAAAGGGGTCTGATAGGCTACACCTTC.

This clonotype came up a few times. CDR3 sequence (DNA): TGTGCCAGTACCGCACCTGGGGGGACCTACGAGCAGTACTTC. Its translation is CASTAPGGTYEQYF. The chain joins TRBV28 to TRBJ2-7; perhaps TRBD2 as D (6 bases). The CDR3 has 14 residues. V gave up 9 bases and J gave up 2 bases, with 17 bases separating them. Germline V gene sequence: CDR1 MDHEN, CDR2 SYDVKM.

The V and J genes are TRBV30 and TRBJ1-1; no reliable D call. The CDR3 spans 13 residues. Looked up from germline, CDR1 is GTSNPN and CDR2 is SVGIG (reference sequence). V was clipped by 0 bases and J by 3 bases, with 8 bases between them. The CDR3 reads CAWSVEGYTEAFF. The CDR3 DNA reads as TGTGCCTGGAGTGTTGAAGGTTACACTGAAGCTTTCTTT. Using reference TRBV30 and TRBJ1-1 for the parts outside the CDR3, the full variable domain is SQTIHQWPATLVQPVGSPLSLECTVEGTSNPNLYWYRQAAGRGLQLLFYSVGIGQISSEVPQNLSASRPQDRQFILSSKKLLLSDSGFYLCAWSVEGYTEAFFGQGTRLTVV.